A single T cell receptor (beta chain) is shown here with its context. CDR1 LGHDT and CDR2 YNNKEL come from the germline V gene (reference sequence). V was clipped by 2 bases and J by 5 bases; unmatched bases: 2. The CDR3 sequence is 14 residues long. This sample was taken from a study of blood T cell repertoires in COVID-19. Study-wide background: The study drew acute and convalescent COVID-19 samples from the United States, Italy and Spain. The cDNA or gDNA used as material had been derived from T cells, B-cell-depleted T cells, or PBMCs.

Under the authors' procedure: Researchers report that nucleated cell counts were estimated from reference gene primer amplification. Sequencing was performed with immunoSEQ multiplex PCR; in TCRdb, only in-frame clones are kept and a portion is missing. The DNA was the basis for D and trimming; V, J and clone size are from that table. The table includes tens of thousands of clones, roughly 80% detected once. The sequenced sample was peripheral blood. The TCR originated in a woman in her fifties or sixties with acute or convalescent COVID-19. This rearrangement joins TRBV3-1 (or the pseudogene TRBV3-2) to TRBJ1-2; 10 bases line up with TRBD1. DNA of the CDR3: TGTGCCAGCAGCCAACAGGGACAGGGGTATGGCTACACCTTC. Translating gives CASSQQGQGYGYTF.